These 27 T cell receptor beta chains originate from one sample sequenced in a study of cytomegalovirus exposure and HLA in healthy donors. Vbeta (60) and Jbeta (13) primers were used in the PCR. The protocol was immunoSEQ multiplex PCR, while the TCRdb copy is restricted to in-frame clones and leaves out a portion. The table records about 160,000 clones, 80% of them present only once. The sample was PBMCs. All receptors come from a man aged 25-40 years in good health and CMV-seronegative.

This clone was picked up a small number of times. J is TRBJ1-5 and V is TRBV6-5; 7 bases are a match to TRBD1. J lost 9 bases, V lost 4 bases, and 15 bases had no gene match. CDR3 length: 16 amino acids. Looked up from germline, CDR1 is MNHEY and CDR2 is SVGAGI. This CDR3 reads CASSSLQGSGGRPQHF. The CDR3, as DNA: TGTGCCAGCAGTTCGCTACAGGGGAGTGGGGGCCGGCCCCAGCATTTT.

As DNA, the CDR3 is TGTGCCAGCAGCTTGGTGGCACAGGGGATCTATGGCTACACCTTC. Amino acids: CASSLVAQGIYGYTF. The V gene is TRBV5-4, the J gene TRBJ1-2; 7 nucleotides align to TRBD1. CDR3 length: 15 residues. V was pared by 0 bases and J by 4 bases, with 6 bases of the junction left unmatched. CDR1 is SGHNT and CDR2 is YYREEE in the germline V gene (reference sequence).

J is TRBJ1-1 and V is TRBV5-4; D gene ambiguous. Germline CDR1 SGHNT, CDR2 YYREEE (reference sequence). V lost 5 bases to trimming and J lost 1 base, with 15 bases between them. This CDR3 comprises 15 residues. The CDR3 nucleotides are TGTGCCAGCAGTTTTAATGGGCCCCGGAACACTGAAGCTTTCTTT. Its protein is CASSFNGPRNTEAFF.

This rearrangement joins TRBV30 to TRBJ2-1; 8 nucleotides align to TRBD2. CDR1 GTSNPN and CDR2 SVGIG come from the germline V gene (reference sequence). The V and J ends lost 2 bases and 0 bases, in that order; junction bases with no gene match: 9. CDR3 length: 17 residues. This CDR3 reads CAWSTSGSAHSYNEQFF. The CDR3 DNA reads as TGTGCCTGGAGTACCAGCGGGAGTGCCCACTCCTACAATGAGCAGTTCTTC.

The CDR3 DNA follows: TGTGCCAGTAGGGGTGGGGCGGGAGAGGTTGCAGATACGCAGTATTTT. Protein sequence: CASRGGAGEVADTQYF. The gene calls are TRBV19 and TRBJ2-3, with TRBD2 identical over 7 bases. The ends lost 6 bases at V and 4 bases at J; junction bases unmatched: 13. CDR1 is LNHDA and CDR2 is SQIVND in the germline V gene (reference sequence). The CDR3 covers 16 residues.

CDR3 amino acids: CASSEAVRAVYGYTF. CDR3 DNA: TGTGCCAGCAGTGAAGCGGTCAGGGCCGTCTATGGCTACACCTTC. The rearrangement uses TRBV6-1 and TRBJ1-2, with a tentative D call TRBD1 (5 bases). The germline CDR1 and CDR2 sequences are MNHNS and SASEGT. Trimming removed 0 bases at V and 4 bases at J, with 12 bases between. The CDR3 loop spans 15 amino acids.

This chain links TRBV5-4 with TRBJ2-1; 10 bases agree with TRBD2. This CDR3 spans 16 amino acids. J was trimmed by 2 bases and V by 3 bases; bases with no gene match: 5. Germline V gene data show CDR1 as SGHNT and CDR2 as YYREEE (reference sequence). This CDR3 is CASSSLAGEAYNEQFF. The CDR3 DNA reads as TGTGCCAGCAGCTCGCTAGCGGGAGAGGCCTACAATGAGCAGTTCTTC.

V and J are TRBV4-1 and TRBJ1-5; the D is unclear. In germline, CDR1 is MGHRA, CDR2 YSYEKL. Between the trimmed V and J ends, which lost 1 base and 0 bases, there was a span of 7 bases. The CDR3 length is 15 residues. The DNA of the CDR3 is TGCGCCAGCAGCCAAGCGGGGTATAGCAATCAGCCCCAGCATTTT. Translation: CASSQAGYSNQPQHF.

This rearrangement joins TRBV25-1 to TRBJ1-1; tentatively, D is TRBD1 (5 bases). CDR3 length equals 17 residues. CDR1 is MGHDK and CDR2 is SYGVNS in the germline V gene. Trimming left V 3 bases short and J 6 bases short, with 23 bases between. The CDR3 is CASSDFVLEGPNSEAFF. As DNA, the CDR3 is TGTGCCAGCAGTGATTTTGTGCTGGAGGGGCCCAACTCTGAAGCTTTCTTT. The complete variable domain, with remaining parts taken from reference TRBV25-1 and TRBJ1-1, reads EADIYQTPRYLVIGTGKKITLECSQTMGHDKMYWYQQDPGMELHLIHYSYGVNSTEKGDLSSESTVSRIRTEHFPLTLESARPSHTSQYLCASSDFVLEGPNSEAFFGQGTRLTVV.

The chain is built from TRBV30 and TRBJ2-7; TRBD2 is a possible D gene (5 bases). The CDR3 contains 12 residues. Germline V CDR1 and CDR2: GTSNPN, SVGIG (reference sequence). The germline V and J ends were trimmed by 5 bases and 4 bases, with 12 bases remaining between them. CDR3 sequence: CAWDSTRYEQYF. The CDR3 DNA follows: TGTGCCTGGGATTCTACTAGATACGAGCAGTACTTC.

This clone was observed a handful of times. V usage is TRBV7-8 and J usage is TRBJ1-1, with TRBD1 identical over 7 bases. Per the germline V gene, CDR1 is SGHVS and CDR2 is FQNEAQ. This CDR3 is built from 13 residues. V lost 6 bases and J lost 7; bases outside the gene matches: 8. The CDR3 nucleotides read TGTGCCAGCAGGGGACAGTCTGCCGGTGAAGCTTTCTTT. Residues: CASRGQSAGEAFF.

The rearrangement joins TRBV6-5 to TRBJ1-2; D not certain. V was clipped by 4 bases and J by 4 bases, with 16 bases between them. CDR3 length: 15 amino acids. Germline CDR1 MNHEY, CDR2 SVGAGI. The CDR3 nucleotides are TGTGCCAGCAGTTCTTCCCTGGCAGTCCTCTATGGCTACACCTTC. Translated: CASSSSLAVLYGYTF.

Regarding this clone: The sample has other DNA sequences that encode this CDR3 too. The V gene is TRBV6-5, the J gene TRBJ1-5; D is unclear. The V gene's germline CDR1 is MNHEY and CDR2 SVGAGI. Trimming removed 0 bases from V and 0 bases from J, with 6 bases in between. The CDR3 is 15 residues long. This chain's CDR3 is CASSYSRDSNQPQHF. The CDR3 DNA reads TGTGCCAGCAGTTACTCGAGGGATAGCAATCAGCCCCAGCATTTT.

The J gene is TRBJ1-5, the V gene TRBV2; 7 positions match TRBD1. Germline lookup yields CDR1 SNHLY and CDR2 FYNNEI. J gave up 1 base and V 4 bases, and 4 bases lay outside the gene matches. CDR3 length equals 15 residues. The CDR3 nucleotides read TGTGCCAGCAGTGTCGACAGGGCAAGCAATCAGCCCCAGCATTTT. This sequence encodes CASSVDRASNQPQHF.

This chain connects TRBV29-1 to TRBJ2-7; 7 bases align to TRBD2. CDR1 and CDR2 from the germline V gene are SQVTM and ANQGSEA. Trimming cost V 4 bases and J 6 bases; bases outside gene matches: 6. This CDR3 is 12 amino acids long. The CDR3 region is CSVVVRELEQYF. In DNA, the CDR3 is TGCAGCGTTGTAGTGCGGGAGCTCGAGCAGTACTTC.

The gene calls are TRBV9 and TRBJ2-2; TRBD2 might be the D (5 bases). The CDR3 is made up of 15 amino acids. V dropped 4 bases and J dropped 5 bases, with 15 bases sitting between them. Germline lookup yields CDR1 SGDLS and CDR2 YYNGEE. As DNA, the CDR3 is TGTGCCAGCAGCCTCCAAAATCGGAGGACCGGGGAGCTGTTTTTT. It translates to CASSLQNRRTGELFF.

In this sample, this clone turned up once. The V and J genes are TRBV6-1 and TRBJ2-1, with 12 positions matching TRBD2. The CDR3 has 15 residues. V shed 4 bases, J shed 8 bases, and the junction held 6 bases outside the gene matches. Germline lookup yields CDR1 MNHNS and CDR2 SASEGT. The CDR3 nucleotides are TGTGCCAGCAGTGTTCTAGCGGGAGGGTCAGATGAGCAGTTCTTC. Encoded protein: CASSVLAGGSDEQFF.

The J gene is TRBJ1-5, the V gene TRBV7-8; tentative D call: TRBD1 (6 bases). The length of the CDR3 is 11 residues. Between the trimmed V and J ends, which lost 11 bases and 2 bases, there was a span of 7 bases. Germline V lookup: CDR1 SGHVS, CDR2 FQNEAQ. CDR3 in DNA: TGTGCCTCAGGGGGCAATCAGCCCCAGCATTTT. This sequence encodes CASGGNQPQHF. Full variable domain (rest looked up from reference TRBV7-8 and TRBJ1-5): GAGVSQSPRYKVAKRGQDVALRCDPISGHVSLFWYQQALGQGPEFLTYFQNEAQLDKSGLPSDRFFAERPEGSVSTLKIQRTQQEDSAVYLCASGGNQPQHFGDGTRLSIL.

The chain joins TRBV2 to TRBJ1-1; TRBD1 aligns across 11 bases. V lost 5 bases, J lost 2 bases, and 1 base stayed unmatched. This CDR3 contains 14 residues. Germline CDR1 SNHLY, CDR2 FYNNEI. The CDR3 protein is CASSWTGGNTEAFF. For the CDR3, the DNA is TGTGCCAGCAGTTGGACAGGGGGCAACACTGAAGCTTTCTTT.

CDR3 in amino acids: CARDRGNNQPQHF. DNA for the CDR3: TGTGCTAGGGACAGGGGCAATAATCAGCCCCAGCATTTT. The chain carries TRBV12-5 and TRBJ1-5; TRBD1 aligns across 9 bases. J lost 4 bases, V lost 9 bases, and 4 bases had no gene match. Germline V gene lookup returns CDR1 LGHNT and CDR2 FRNRAP. The CDR3 runs to 13 residues.

This clone has just one count. The chain combines TRBV10-3 with TRBJ2-1; TRBD2 matches at 7 bases. With V trimmed by 3 bases and J by 8 bases, 13 bases remained unmatched. The CDR3 runs to 16 residues. CDR1 and CDR2 from the germline V gene are ENHRY and SYGVKD. This CDR3 is CAISDLGLGGFYEQFF. The CDR3 bases are TGTGCCATCAGTGACCTAGGACTAGGCGGGTTCTATGAGCAGTTCTTC.

J is TRBJ2-3 and V is TRBV7-9, with 11 bases identical to TRBD2. Germline lookup yields CDR1 SEHNR and CDR2 FQNEAQ (reference sequence). Unmatched junction bases numbered 7, after V lost 5 bases and J lost 0 bases. The CDR3 sequence is 17 residues long. The CDR3 sequence is CASSLFRLAGSTDTQYF. The CDR3 DNA sequence: TGTGCCAGCAGCCTATTCAGACTAGCGGGAAGCACAGATACGCAGTATTTT.

V and J are TRBV28 and TRBJ2-7; possible D gene TRBD1, 6 bases. CDR3 length equals 15 residues. Germline V gives CDR1 MDHEN, CDR2 SYDVKM. V lost 5 bases and J lost 0, with 14 bases in between. The CDR3 reads CASSPPGHNSYEQYF. The CDR3 nucleotides read TGTGCCAGCAGTCCCCCGGGACACAACTCCTACGAGCAGTACTTC.

This clone has more than one count but fewer than ten. The chain couples TRBV10-2 to TRBJ2-3; TRBD2 aligns across 11 bases. V lost 6 bases to trimming and J lost 2 bases; unmatched junction nucleotides: 7. Germline CDR1 is WSHSY and CDR2 is SAAADI. This CDR3 comprises 16 residues. In DNA, the CDR3 is TGCGCCAGCAGGGATACTAGCGGGGGATTCACAGATACGCAGTATTTT. Translating gives CASRDTSGGFTDTQYF.

This clone turned up a few times. This sequence joins TRBV28 and TRBJ1-5; D uncertain. The CDR3 consists of 15 residues. Trimming removed 2 bases at V and 8 bases at J, with 16 bases between. Germline CDR1 MDHEN, CDR2 SYDVKM. CDR3 nucleotide sequence: TGTGCCAGCAGTTTAGTGTTCCAGGCGATTGAGCCCCAGCATTTT. Amino acids: CASSLVFQAIEPQHF.

The genes are TRBV10-3 and TRBJ2-7; the match to TRBD2 covers 13 bases. Germline V gene lookup returns CDR1 ENHRY and CDR2 SYGVKD. Unmatched junction bases numbered 8, after V lost 2 bases and J lost 7 bases. The CDR3 loop spans 16 amino acids. In nucleotides, the CDR3 is TGTGCCATCAGTGAGCCCGCGACTAGCGGGGGGTTTGAGCAGTACTTC. This gives the protein CAISEPATSGGFEQYF.

This chain links TRBV5-1 with TRBJ1-5; the D gene is possibly TRBD1 (5 bases). Trimming shortened V by 0 bases and J by 4 bases, and 11 bases separated the two germline ends. The length of the CDR3 is 15 residues. Looked up from germline, CDR1 is SGHRS and CDR2 is YFSETQ. The CDR3 DNA sequence: TGCGCCAGCAGCTTGGAGGGCAGGGCAAATCAGCCCCAGCATTTT. Its protein is CASSLEGRANQPQHF.